This T cell receptor beta chain was recorded in a study of Tregs in tolerant kidney transplant recipients (dated by TCRdb to about 2019). Regarding the research as a whole: The study used TCRbeta sequencing to identify donor-specific regulatory T cells before combined kidney and bone marrow transplantation, then tracked those cells after transplant.

For TCRbeta CDR3 sequencing, genomic DNA was extracted from sorted cells using the QIAGEN DNeasy Blood and Tissue Kit. High-throughput TCRbeta CDR3 sequencing, which included PCR amplification with bias correction and internal controls, was done commercially through immunoSEQ. Per the source publication's procedure: Unique productive TCRbeta sequences were defined by CDR3 nucleotide sequence where primers matched, otherwise by CDR3 amino acid sequence with Vbeta and Jbeta genes. To correct sorting error, sequences shared between sorted populations at a frequency ratio of 2:1 or less were removed; the rest were assigned to the higher population. A sequence counted as donor-reactive if, in CFSE-low cells, the sequence had a frequency of at least 0.01% and was expanded at least 5-fold compared with unstimulated cells. Repertoire divergence was quantified by Jensen-Shannon divergence calculated from the top 100 TCRbeta sequences ranked by frequency. For samples with multiple sequencing runs, sorting error was corrected separately for each run before the runs were pooled. TCRdb obtained this table from immuneACCESS and retained in-frame rearrangements with V and J assigned. These tables miss some clones; where compared with another copy, unresolved V genes account for less than half of the shortfall, and the remainder is unexplained. V and J calls plus clone size are reproduced from that table; the DNA served to infer D and trimming. The sample's own table lists some 22,000 clones. Under 5% of the sample rests with the top ten.

Overall study outcomes, separate from this receptor: Biological reproducibility was not directly addressed, though technical replication error appeared minimal. PCR primers changed over time for some patients, so nucleotide-level comparison across those patients' samples was not possible. The study was limited by small patient numbers, and the findings need validation in larger populations and under other immunosuppression protocols. Donor-specific Treg expansion exceeded global Treg expansion in tolerant patients, suggesting antigen-driven rather than nonspecific expansion. The most biologically relevant and donor-specific TCRbeta repertoire appeared to be identified by expanding Tregs with activated donor B cells.

V and J lose 5 bases and 3 bases, and a span of 8 bases separates them. The CDR3, from cysteine to phenylalanine, totals 12 residues. The DNA shown is the part of the CDR3 that was read: 27 bases, in frame from base 1. The germline V gene gives CDR1 as SGHAT and CDR2 as FQNNGV. The time point label here, explained by the study, means: 6 months after combined kidney and bone marrow transplant. Related donors were used in the transplants with nonmyeloablative bone marrow transplantation, and mixed chimerism was transient in the human trials. Thawed PBMCs were FACS-sorted into unstimulated Tregs (CD4+CD25+CD127-), CD4+ non-Tregs (CD4+CD25-), CD4 cells and CD8 cells. 4 combined kidney and bone marrow transplant recipients from the ITN036ST trial were included as patients, and samples were available only from these trial subjects. Healthy control blood was processed to PBMCs by Ficoll density gradient and cryopreserved, and patient PBMCs were collected before and after transplant.

Details on this clone: Its specific antigen is unknown. The read stops 3 residues short of the end of the CDR3; the missing end is completed from the germline J gene.

Sequences were derived from CD4+ T cells from blood (PBMCs), sampled 6 months after the transplant. This chain joins TRBV11-2 to TRBJ2-7, with an unclear D gene assignment. The sequence was collected from a human patient who received a combined kidney and bone marrow transplant. After a transplant, some T cells may be the graft donor's own cells. The covered CDR3 bases are TGTGCCAGCAGCGGGCAGGACTACGAG. The encoded protein is CASSGQDYE. The CDR3 in its entirety is CASSGQDYEQYF.